Reported below is one TCR beta chain. The data are from a study of blood T cell repertoires in COVID-19. The overall study: T cells, B-cell-depleted T cells, or PBMCs supplied cDNA or gDNA.

Germline V gives CDR1 SGHVS, CDR2 FNYEAQ. This CDR3 has 13 amino acids. V lost 2 bases and J lost 4, with 6 bases in between. Authors' analysis steps: Reference gene primers were amplified, and this amplification served to estimate nucleated cell counts. Libraries were prepared by immunoSEQ multiplex PCR; TCRdb keeps only in-frame clonotypes and omits some of them. The DNA gave D and trimming, while V, J and clone size come from that table. Of about 170,000 clones listed, about 80% are singletons. The sequenced material came from peripheral blood. The V call is TRBV7-6, the J call TRBJ1-5; D remains ambiguous. The source is a man aged 65-85 years with active or convalescent COVID-19. Here the CDR3 reads CASSLMENQPQHF. The CDR3 region has the DNA TGTGCCAGCAGCTTAATGGAGAATCAGCCCCAGCATTTT. The whole variable domain, remainder taken from reference TRBV7-6 and TRBJ1-5, is GAGVSQSPRYKVTKRGQDVALRCDPISGHVSLYWYRQALGQGPEFLTYFNYEAQQDKSGLPNDRFSAERPEGSISTLTIQRTEQRDSAMYRCASSLMENQPQHFGDGTRLSIL.